The T cell receptor (beta chain) described here comes from a study of blood T cells in healthy people across ages. Study results and limitations: Both naive CD4+ cell counts and diversity were greater in long-lived donors than in aged donors.

As for this clonotype: The antigen remains unidentified.

The CDR3 has 14 amino acids. Deletions cut 7 bases from V and 9 bases from J, with 16 bases between. Together with a sample-barcoded 5' primer, a J-beta primer mix was included in a second PCR lasting roughly 6 to 12 cycles. No fewer than 2.5 million CDR3-containing paired-end reads came from each sample. TCRdb re-called the 5' RACE reads through MiXCR, storing one row per CDR3 protein. The sample has some 880,000 distinct CDR3 sequences; under 40% are singletons. The gene calls are TRBV12-3 or TRBV12-4 and TRBJ1-6, with D maybe TRBD1 (6 bases). The sample taken for sequencing was blood. This clonotype was sampled from a man between 18 and 35 years old in good health. DNA for the CDR3: TGTGCCAGCACTCCCTCAGGGGATGGTTCACCCCTCCACTTT. Its translation: CASTPSGDGSPLHF.